This T cell receptor (beta chain) was obtained from a study of PD-1 blockade in mismatch repair-deficient tumors. Study information: Enrolled about 2013-2017, patients had progressing, pretreated mismatch repair-deficient cancers of approximately 13 types. Whole-study findings and limits: Tumor-resident clones, often absent from pretreatment blood, expanded after pembrolizumab and then contracted.

Clones were read by immunoSEQ multiplex PCR, and TCRdb kept only the in-frame ones, dropping some. Among some 97,000 clones listed, roughly four fifths were seen once. The germline V gene has CDR1 MNHEY and CDR2 SVGAGI. The CDR3 runs to 14 residues. J lost 6 bases, V lost 7 bases, and 6 bases had no gene match. TCRs were sequenced from a few patients responding to pembrolizumab. This clone has just one count. As yet, its antigen is unknown. The sample was peripheral blood, taken less than 37 weeks after starting pembrolizumab. The chain uses TRBV6-5 and TRBJ2-1; 10 bases fit TRBD2. The source of this sequence is an adult with mismatch repair-deficient cancer. CDR3 bases: TGTGCCAGCAATGTAGCGGGAGGCCGCAATGAGCAGTTCTTC. Its translation: CASNVAGGRNEQFF.